This T cell receptor beta chain was observed in a study of cytomegalovirus exposure and HLA in healthy donors (dated by TCRdb to 2015 to 2018). At the level of the whole study: An earlier analysis of approximately 640 of the donors reported roughly 270 Gb of sequence data and some 120 million unique TCR beta sequences from about 180 million T cells. Roughly 300 gigabases of sequencing data and around 85 million unique TCR sequences made up an early release that covered 500 to 650 HLA-typed donors. Of the 300 to 500 genotyped donors, roughly 76% were placed in the genetic ancestry cluster associated with self-reported Caucasian donors. The aim of the study was to test whether cataloging public T cell receptors could identify signatures of past pathogen exposure. Using immunosequencing, the study profiled T cell repertoires from about 620 subjects and related those repertoires to cytomegalovirus serostatus. Besides the first cohort of roughly 700 subjects, a separate validation cohort made up of some 110 different subjects was used. High-throughput TCR immunosequencing, statistical association of individual TCRs with disease status, and machine learning were combined to predict cytomegalovirus infection status. A later analysis re-analyzed previously published TCR beta repertoires from roughly 600 donors and added high-resolution HLA genotyping to study TCR occurrence patterns. Rather than using new phenotypic data, the later analysis identified candidate immune exposures from TCR beta sequences and from how often those sequences occurred across donors. To decide whether each TCR beta V gene segment behaved as functional or pseudogenic, an earlier analysis of some 600 of the donors relied on high-throughput TCR beta sequencing. Donor age, sex, ethnicity and CMV serostatus were compiled alongside the repertoire data. A later genetic analysis used genome-wide SNP genotypes for 398 of the 666 donors, treating that subset as a discovery cohort. All discovery cohort repertoires had been generated using a single sequencing platform. Both class I and class II loci were covered by HLA typing, at four-digit resolution. The number of donors typed differed by locus, with roughly 620-640 for A, B, C, DRB1 and DQB1, about 500 for DQA1, approximately 570 for DPA1, and under 490 for DPB1. Roughly five DR-DQ haplotypes were handled as single units for association and clustering, since linkage in the cohort was strong. On average, 235,054 unique TCR beta nucleotide sequences were sequenced per donor among about 400 genotyped donors of the cohort, with roughly a sixth of those sequences being non-productive.

Here is what the overall study found, with its caveats: For the cohort, immune exposure information was limited to CMV serostatus. V-gene and J-gene trimming of TCR beta chains was associated with a missense DCLRE1C variant in a later genetic analysis, and the association was replicated in an independent cohort. In this cohort, only TCR beta chains were sequenced, and detectable features were limited by the absence of alpha or paired-chain data. In a later analysis, most CMV-associated TCR beta chains were found to appear HLA-restricted, with HLA associations seemingly driven largely by CMV exposure. HLA typing was unavailable for some donors at each locus, so association tests used only the typed subset. In a later analysis, TCR association rates were found to vary across HLA loci, with the most associated TCRs seen for DRB1 alleles and the fewest for HLA-C alleles. Because the 87-base-pair reads could not distinguish some IMGT-functional V segments, including TRBV6-2 and TRBV6-3, those segments were excluded. Presence/absence analyses assumed roughly uniform sequencing depth across donors, an assumption that may not hold. In a later genetic analysis, fewer N-insertions in productive TCRs were reported among donors in an Asian-associated ancestry cluster than the roughly 710-donor mean. Specific HLA alleles were associated with about 17,000 TCR beta sequences at a false discovery rate of 0.05 in a later analysis. The sequencing pipeline was judged likely to have produced a cluster of highly shared sequence variants as a technical artifact. The authors suggested that the approach could potentially be extended to other disease states and immunological phenotypes. A further reported finding was that TCR beta sequences accurately predicted the HLA-A and HLA-B alleles for most subjects in the first cohort. Across donors, most TCR sequences were observed very rarely, whereas some public TCRs were present in many individuals. Because counts were too low, approximately 15 rarely observed V segments, including chromosome 9 orphons, were excluded from the earlier analysis of some 590 of the donors. The study gave a list of under 200 TCR beta chains associated with cytomegalovirus. A few of the identified cytomegalovirus-associated TCR beta chains were confirmed in vitro to be specific for cytomegalovirus antigens. In an earlier analysis of more than 500 of the donors, most TCR beta V segments appeared in productive rearrangements about 90% or about 30% of the time, broadly matching IMGT annotations. Correlated functional status among segregating V segments might reflect linkage disequilibrium, but an unknown experimental factor could not be ruled out. Assigning TCR associations to individual alleles was difficult when HLA alleles, especially DR and DQ, strongly co-occurred. The classifier was reported to diagnose cytomegalovirus status with high specificity and sensitivity in both the original cohort and the validation cohort. A later analysis reported that several top co-occurrence clusters appeared linked to parvovirus B19, influenza, CMV and Epstein-Barr virus. In a later analysis, HLA-associated TCR beta chains showed more clonal expansion and lower generation probabilities than non-associated chains that were equally common.

The cohort was made up of hundreds of healthy bone marrow donors. All cohort members were sampled while nominally healthy, although unrecorded immune exposures were likely present. The donor was CMV seropositive and belonged to the group of over 250 seropositive cohort members. Every donor gave a peripheral blood sample, and the peripheral blood mononuclear cells from that sample were used for TCR beta sequencing. Genomic DNA was extracted from the blood cell samples with the Qiagen DNeasy Blood Extraction Kit. Details on this clone: Its antigen is currently not known. No much larger clone is present one base from it, and per-base qualities are unavailable.

The CDR3 numbers 12 residues from cysteine through phenylalanine. Only the CDR3 DNA is retained, 36 bases long and in frame from the first base. V is pared back by 5 bases and J by 3 bases, with 8 bases lying between the germline termini. The germline V gene (reference sequence) yields MNHNY for CDR1 and SVGAGI for CDR2. Receptor amplification or capture employed the immunoSEQ multiplex PCR assay. The multiplex PCR relied on a mix of 60 forward primers for TCR Vbeta segments and 13 reverse primers for TCR Jbeta segments. The CDR3 region of rearranged TCR beta genes was amplified from genomic DNA by a multiplex PCR assay. The Illumina HiSeq System was used to sequence the amplified TCR beta libraries as 87-base-pair reads. In the original analysis: Across the roughly 600 repertoires, a later analysis counted tens of millions of unique TCR beta chains, 9 million to 14 million of which were shared by at least two donors. Raw reads were error-corrected and collapsed into unique sequences with a nearest-neighbor algorithm that merged closely related sequences to remove PCR and sequencing errors. Alignment of CDR3 sequences to IMGT reference sequences was used to assign V, D and J gene segments. For a sequence to be retained, a match of at least six nucleotides to both a V gene segment and a J gene segment was required. Rearrangements were classified as productive when the CDR3 lacked stop codons and remained in frame with V and J, and all other rearrangements were classified as non-productive. CDR3 was defined according to IMGT convention as the region running from the second conserved V-encoded cysteine to the conserved J-encoded phenylalanine. Sequences without an unambiguous match to a single V gene segment were excluded from the earlier analysis of over 500 of the donors. In an earlier analysis of 450 to 750 of the donors, a V segment was called functional when productive rearrangements were above 56.7%, and segregating when the standard deviation between donors exceeded 5%. A statistical classification framework was developed to diagnose cytomegalovirus status using the catalog of TCR beta chain sequences. V and J gene assignment, in a later analysis, came from comparing TCR nucleotide sequences with IMGT/GENE-DB human TR gene sequences. The TCRdist pipeline was used in a later analysis to assign CDR3 sequences and most-parsimonious VDJ recombination scenarios. In a later analysis, each TCR beta chain was defined by its CDR3 amino acid sequence together with its V-gene family, and reads without a unique V-gene family were excluded. As a way to deal with suspected cross-contamination and a sequencing artifact, a later analysis dropped under 600 nucleotide sequences that were highly shared and had low generation probability. In a later analysis, a clonal expansion index for each public chain was calculated from normalized within-repertoire ranks of inferred template counts. A later analysis computed generation probabilities with a VDJ recombination model fitted to out-of-frame rearrangements, and checked the results against IGoR. In a later analysis, TCR-TCR, TCR-HLA and TCR-CMV co-occurrence was scored with hypergeometric tests, and a repertoire-size bias correction was applied to TCR pairs. A later analysis estimated false discovery rates by permuting HLA or CMV assignments 20 times. In a later analysis, co-occurring TCRs were grouped using DBSCAN, with TCRdist sequence similarity added in when clustering inside HLA-allele-positive subsets. Repertoires with fewer than 30,000 or more than 120,000 public chains, plus five repertoires with anomalous nucleotide sharing, were excluded from co-occurrence clustering. Held by TCRdb, this immuneACCESS table contains in-frame sequences only and omits some clones. Under half of the omission traces to an unresolved V gene where checked; the cause of the rest is unknown. V and J calls and clone size follow that table, whereas D and trimming were derived from the DNA. The sample profile shows 100,000 to 150,000 clones; approximately 87% of them were found once. The top ten clones comprise approximately 20% of the sample.

The specimen was PBMCs. The clonotype was recovered from a man between 18 and 29 years old in good health and CMV-seropositive. The chain links TRBV6-6 with TRBJ2-7; the D gene is unclear. The CDR3 sequence is CASSSDHYEQYF. The bases read TGTGCCAGCAGTAGCGACCACTACGAGCAGTACTTC.